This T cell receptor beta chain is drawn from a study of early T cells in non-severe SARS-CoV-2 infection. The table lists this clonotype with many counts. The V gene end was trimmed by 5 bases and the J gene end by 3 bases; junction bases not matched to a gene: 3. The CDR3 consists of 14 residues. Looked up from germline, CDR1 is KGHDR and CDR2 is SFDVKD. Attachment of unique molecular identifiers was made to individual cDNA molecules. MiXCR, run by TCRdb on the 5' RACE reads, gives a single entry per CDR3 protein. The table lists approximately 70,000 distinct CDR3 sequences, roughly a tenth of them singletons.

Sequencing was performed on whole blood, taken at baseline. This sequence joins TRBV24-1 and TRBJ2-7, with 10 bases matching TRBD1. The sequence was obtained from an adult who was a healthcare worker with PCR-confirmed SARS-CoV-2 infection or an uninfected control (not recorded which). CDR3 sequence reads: CATSAGTGVYEQYF. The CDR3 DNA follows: TGTGCCACCAGTGCCGGGACAGGGGTCTACGAGCAGTACTTC.